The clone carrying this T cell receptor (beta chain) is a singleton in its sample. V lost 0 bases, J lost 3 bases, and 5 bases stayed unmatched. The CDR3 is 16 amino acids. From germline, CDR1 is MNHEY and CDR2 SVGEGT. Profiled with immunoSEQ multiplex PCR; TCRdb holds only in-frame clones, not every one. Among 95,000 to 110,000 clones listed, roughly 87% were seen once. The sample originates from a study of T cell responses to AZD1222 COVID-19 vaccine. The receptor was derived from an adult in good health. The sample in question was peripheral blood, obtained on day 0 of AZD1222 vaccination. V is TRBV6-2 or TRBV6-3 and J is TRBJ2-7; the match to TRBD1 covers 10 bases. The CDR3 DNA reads TGTGCCAGCAGTTACTCGAAGGACAGGGGGGACTACGAGCAGTACTTC. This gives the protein CASSYSKDRGDYEQYF.